One T cell receptor beta chain is described in this entry. Antigen unknown. The study assayed around 92,000 TCR templates per sample. TCRdb's table, derived via immunoSEQ multiplex PCR, lists solely in-frame clones and lacks some. The repertoire consists of about 110,000 clones, with 90% to 95% occurring once and the leading ten covering about 0.78%. The source of the sample is a study of siplizumab effects on memory and regulatory T cells. Notes on the study in general: Confirmation was lacking for the suppressive function of proliferating Tregs derived from siplizumab cultures. A naive or memory phenotype could not be assigned to roughly 80-95% of the proliferating CD4+ or CD8+ clones. The study found that siplizumab significantly reduced alloreactive sequences traceable to unstimulated CD4+ memory cells.

The CDR3 contains 13 residues. The V gene end was trimmed by 7 bases and the J gene end by 10 bases; junction bases not matched to a gene: 9. Germline assignment: CDR1 SGHVS and CDR2 FNYEAQ. The sequence came from a human donor in good health. The V and J genes are TRBV7-6 and TRBJ1-1; 10 bases are a match to TRBD1. The sequenced material came from Tregs sorted from blood. CDR3 DNA sequence: TGTGCCAGCACCCCCGACAGGGGGCAACTAGCTTTCTTT. It encodes CASTPDRGQLAFF.